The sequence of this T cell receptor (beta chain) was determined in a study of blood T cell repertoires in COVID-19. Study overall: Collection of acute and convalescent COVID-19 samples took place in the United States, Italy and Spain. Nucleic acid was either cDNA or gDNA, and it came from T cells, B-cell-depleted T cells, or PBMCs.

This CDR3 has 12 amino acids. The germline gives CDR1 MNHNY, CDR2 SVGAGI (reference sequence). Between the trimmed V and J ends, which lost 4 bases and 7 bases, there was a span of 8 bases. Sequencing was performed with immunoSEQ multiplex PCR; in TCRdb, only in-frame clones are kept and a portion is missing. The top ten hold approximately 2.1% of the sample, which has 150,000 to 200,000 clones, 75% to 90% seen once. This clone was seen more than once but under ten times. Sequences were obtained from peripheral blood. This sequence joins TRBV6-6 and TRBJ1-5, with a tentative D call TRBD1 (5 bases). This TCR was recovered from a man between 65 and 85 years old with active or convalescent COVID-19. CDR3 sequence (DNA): TGTGCCAGCAGTTTCAGGGTACAGCCCCAGCATTTT. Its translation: CASSFRVQPQHF.